The present TCR beta chain was sequenced within a study of T cell repertoires in cytomegalovirus infection. Points from the study as a whole: Ex vivo, HLA-C-restricted CMV-specific TCR beta clonotypes prevailed over the rest of the response. Carriers of CMV and the relevant HLA type were discriminated by public TCR beta frequency.

Details on this clonotype: The antigen remains undetermined.

TCRdb recomputed calls from the reads with MiXCR, one row per CDR3 protein. Of 310,000 or so distinct CDR3 sequences in the sample, roughly a quarter were seen once. V dropped 0 bases and J dropped 5 bases, with 16 bases sitting between them. Germline CDR1 DFQATT, CDR2 SNEGSKA (reference sequence). The CDR3 totals 16 residues. The sequencing sample was made of PBMCs. The chain recombines TRBV20-1 with TRBJ1-4, with D perhaps TRBD1 (5 bases). This receptor was identified in a human donor in good health (CMV status not recorded). Some clones in this sample may be carry-over from other donors' samples. The CDR3 protein is CSARDPIGVGNEKLFF. CDR3 in DNA: TGCAGTGCTAGAGATCCTATAGGGGTGGGGAATGAAAAACTGTTTTTT.